This T cell receptor beta chain was captured in a study of cytomegalovirus exposure and HLA in healthy donors. General study points: A later analysis linked a missense variant in DCLRE1C to the trimming of TCR beta V and J genes. With high specificity and sensitivity, the classifier reportedly diagnosed cytomegalovirus status. Later findings reportedly placed an Asian-associated ancestry cluster below the approximately 650-donor mean for N-insertions.

Primers for the PCR totalled 60 Vbeta and 13 Jbeta. Profiling relied on immunoSEQ multiplex PCR, and the TCRdb table lists in-frame clones only, not all of them. The repertoire holds about 130,000 clones, around 80% seen once, with around 2% in the top ten. On this clone: The target antigen is unknown.

Trimming shortened V by 0 bases and J by 3 bases, and 14 bases separated the two germline ends. Germline loops: CDR1 SGDLS, CDR2 YYNGEE. The CDR3 loop spans 16 amino acids. The sequence was obtained from a woman between 35 and 50 years old in good health and CMV-seronegative. The chain recombines TRBV9 with TRBJ2-3; D might be TRBD2 (6 bases). Sequencing was performed on PBMCs. The DNA for the CDR3 is TGTGCCAGCAGCGTAGGCGGGGCAGGTGGTACAGATACGCAGTATTTT. Translated: CASSVGGAGGTDTQYF.